A selection of T cell receptor beta chains follows, all from one sample in a study of prognosis after radiotherapy for stage I lung cancer. TCRdb redid the calling of the multiplex PCR reads with MiXCR, one entry per CDR3 protein. The sample contains some 20,000 distinct CDR3 sequences, approximately 50% of which appear only once. The sequencing here drew on PBMCs, taken before or after stereotactic body radiation therapy (not recorded which). The receptors come from a donor at least 50 years old with non-small cell lung cancer. Each CDR3 is given with its conserved first and last residue. A D gene is named only where the DNA matches it firmly. Some rows mark clone size as missing; the rest say once, few, many or name a class of expanded clone.

medium-sized,TRBV5-1,TRBD1,TRBJ1-6,TGCGCCAGCACCCTTGCTACAGGGGACAATTCACCCCTCCACTTT,CASTLATGDNSPLHF
many,TRBV6-1,NA,TRBJ2-1,TGTGCCAGCAGAAGCGGCGCAGGCGTTTTGGGGCAGTTCTTC,CASRSGAGVLGQFF
many,TRBV12-3/TRBV12-4,NA,TRBJ1-1,TGTGCCAGCAGTTTGAGGCCCCCTTTCGAAGCTTTCTTT,CASSLRPPFEAFF
once,TRBV28,NA,TRBJ1-2,TGTGTCAGCAGTTTAAGGCAGGGAGAAAACACCTTC,CVSSLRQGENTF
NA,TRBV28,TRBD2,TRBJ2-7,TGTGCCAGCGGCTCACCCACTAGCGGGAGAATCTACGAGCAGTACTTC,CASGSPTSGRIYEQYF
many,TRBV5-1,TRBD2,TRBJ2-1,TGCGCCAGCAGCTTGGCGGGAGGGATTTACAATGAGCAGTTCTTC,CASSLAGGIYNEQFF
NA,TRBV29-1,NA,TRBJ2-5,TGCAGCGTTGGGGGGGCCCCCGAACAAGAGACCCAGTACTTC,CSVGGAPEQETQYF
many,TRBV3-1,NA,TRBJ2-7,TGTGCCAGCAAGCCGGGGGTATTGGGCGAGCAGTACTTC,CASKPGVLGEQYF
many,TRBV5-5,TRBD2,TRBJ2-1,TGTGCCAGCAGCCTCAGACCGGGACTAGCGGCTTACAATGAGCAGTTCTTC,CASSLRPGLAAYNEQFF
NA,TRBV6-2/TRBV6-3,NA,TRBJ2-1,TGTGCCAGCAGTCCAACTGTCGGGTACGACAATGAGCAGTTCTTC,CASSPTVGYDNEQFF
NA,TRBV6-1,NA,TRBJ1-5,TGTGCCAGCGGCCCGAGGGCCCTTAGCAATGAGCCCCAGCATTTT,CASGPRALSNEPQHF
many,TRBV11-3,TRBD1,TRBJ1-1,TGTGCCAGCAGGGACAGGGGTGGGGTGAACACTGAAGCTTTCTTT,CASRDRGGVNTEAFF
NA,TRBV29-1,NA,TRBJ2-5,TGCAGCGTTGAAGGGGGCGTAGAAGAGACCCAGTACTTC,CSVEGGVEETQYF
NA,TRBV28,NA,TRBJ2-7,TGTGCCAGCAGTTTACTGCGAGGGGGCTACGAGCAGTACTTC,CASSLLRGGYEQYF
many,TRBV14,NA,TRBJ1-2,TGTGCCAGCAGCCAAGACTTGGATTATGGCTACACCTTC,CASSQDLDYGYTF
many,TRBV28,TRBD2,TRBJ2-1,TGTGCCAGCAGTGGACTAGCGGGGCACAATGAGCAGTTCTTC,CASSGLAGHNEQFF
many,TRBV29-1,NA,TRBJ1-1,TGCAGCGTTAGATCTGGGACATCCAGCACTGAAGCTTTCTTT,CSVRSGTSSTEAFF
medium-sized,TRBV19,NA,TRBJ2-3,TGTGCCAGTAGTAGCGGGGCCACAGATACGCAGTATTTT,CASSSGATDTQYF
NA,TRBV5-1,NA,TRBJ2-5,TGCGCCAGCAGCTTGGATGGCGTAGAGGAGACCCAGTACTTC,CASSLDGVEETQYF
medium-sized,TRBV6-2/TRBV6-3,TRBD1,TRBJ2-7,TGTGCCAGCTCCCCCGGACAGGGATCCTACGAGCAGTACTTC,CASSPGQGSYEQYF
medium-sized,TRBV7-3,NA,TRBJ2-1,TGTGCCAGCAGCTTAATGTGGGGCGATGAGCAGTTCTTC,CASSLMWGDEQFF
many,TRBV5-5,NA,TRBJ2-3,TGTGCCAGCAGCTTGTCCGCGGGACTTGATACGCAGTATTTT,CASSLSAGLDTQYF
NA,TRBV5-4,NA,TRBJ2-5,TGTGCCAGCAGCTCGCGACCCACGGGGGAGACCCAGTACTTC,CASSSRPTGETQYF
medium-sized,TRBV6-8,TRBD2,TRBJ2-1,TGTGCCAGCACCGGGACTAGCGTCTACAATGAGCAGTTCTTC,CASTGTSVYNEQFF
few,TRBV5-4,NA,TRBJ1-4,TGTGCCAGCAGGGAAGGGTTGGCAGAAAAACTGTTTTTT,CASREGLAEKLFF
NA,TRBV20-1,TRBD1,TRBJ2-7,TGCAGTGCTTCGGACAGGGGGCTTGTATTCCCCTACGAGCAGTACTTC,CSASDRGLVFPYEQYF
NA,TRBV6-1,NA,TRBJ1-1,TGTGCCAGCAGTCGTGGGATTCGCACTGAAGCTTTCTTT,CASSRGIRTEAFF
medium-sized,TRBV12-3/TRBV12-4,NA,TRBJ1-5,TGTGCCAGCAGTTTAGCGCGGGGACAGCCCCAGCATTTT,CASSLARGQPQHF